This TCR beta chain was identified in a study of vaccination and CD4 T cells after COVID-19. Study-level background: Blood was drawn a median around 70 days post second dose, range 14 to 241.

The treatment is: approximately 9-day PBMC culture with coronavirus spike peptide pools or control peptides (ViraFEST assay). ViraFEST relied on peptide pools to expand antigen-specific T cells; the TCRs were sequenced afterward. The CDR3 covers 13 residues. Trimming removed 0 bases at V and 2 bases at J, with 4 bases between. Looked up from germline, CDR1 is MNHEY and CDR2 is SVGAGI. The assay that was used to sequence DNA from cultured CD4+ T cells was the Oncomine TCR Beta short-read assay. TCRdb passed the PCR reads through MiXCR, listing each CDR3 protein once. Of 7,000 to 9,000 distinct CDR3 sequences in the sample, around 60% are singletons; the top ten hold approximately 17%. By share of the sample, this clonotype is medium-sized. Its antigen is not identified.

The chain combines TRBV6-5 with TRBJ1-1; unclear D gene. This clonotype originated in a human donor who had recovered from COVID-19. The sample consisted of CD4+ T cells from blood, cultured in vitro. CDR3 nucleotide sequence: TGTGCCAGCAGTTACTCCAGCAACACTGAAGCTTTCTTT. It specifies CASSYSSNTEAFF.